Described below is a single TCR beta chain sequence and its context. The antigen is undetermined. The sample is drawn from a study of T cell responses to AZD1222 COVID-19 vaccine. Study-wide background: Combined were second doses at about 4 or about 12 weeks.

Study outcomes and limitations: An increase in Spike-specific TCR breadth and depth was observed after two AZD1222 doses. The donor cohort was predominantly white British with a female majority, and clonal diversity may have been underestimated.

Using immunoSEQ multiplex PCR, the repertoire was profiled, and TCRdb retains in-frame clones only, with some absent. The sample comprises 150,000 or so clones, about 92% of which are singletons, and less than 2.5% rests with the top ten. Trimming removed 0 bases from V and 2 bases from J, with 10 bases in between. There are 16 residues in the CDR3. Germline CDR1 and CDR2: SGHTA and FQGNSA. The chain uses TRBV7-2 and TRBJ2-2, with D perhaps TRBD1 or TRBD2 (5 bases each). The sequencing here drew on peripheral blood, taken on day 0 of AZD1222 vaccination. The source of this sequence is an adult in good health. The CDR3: CASSLAGRTNTGELFF. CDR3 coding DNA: TGTGCCAGCAGCTTAGCGGGACGGACCAACACCGGGGAGCTGTTTTTT.